Listed here are 22 T cell receptor beta chains from one sample, sequenced in a study of T cells in Graves' hyperthyroidism and ophthalmopathy. Regions amplified from RNA transcripts were the TCR beta CDR3 regions. In the first-round RT-PCR of the TCR CDR3, the HTBI primer set was used. TCRdb re-called the multiplex PCR reads with MiXCR, one entry per CDR3 protein. This sample carries 450,000 to 700,000 distinct CDR3 sequences, more than 45% of them seen once, and the ten largest clones take roughly 7.7%. The sequencing sample was made of peripheral blood or thyroid tissue (not recorded which). The receptors originated from a woman in her late teens or twenties with Graves' hyperthyroidism.

The chain combines TRBV5-1 with TRBJ2-7; TRBD1 matches at 8 bases. Germline V gives CDR1 SGHRS, CDR2 YFSETQ. This CDR3 is built from 15 residues. V was pared by 3 bases and J by 2 bases, with 7 bases of the junction left unmatched. CDR3 sequence reads: CASSSGGTATYEQYF. CDR3 DNA sequence: TGCGCCAGCAGCTCAGGGGGCACGGCGACCTACGAGCAGTACTTC.

This clonotype was detected many times. The gene calls are TRBV9 and TRBJ2-7; D call uncertain. This CDR3 has 13 amino acids. Germline values: CDR1 SGDLS, CDR2 YYNGEE. V was clipped by 4 bases and J by 4 bases, with 12 bases between them. CDR3 DNA sequence: TGTGCCAGCAGCCCTCAACCCTCGTACGAGCAGTACTTC. Translated: CASSPQPSYEQYF.

The DNA for the CDR3 is TGCAGTGCTCTCCGGGTAGCCACTGAAGCTTTCTTT. This codes for CSALRVATEAFF. This chain uses TRBV20-1 with TRBJ1-1; the D is unclear. The CDR3 spans 12 residues. V was cut by 5 bases and J by 4 bases, with 11 bases left in between. Looked up from germline, CDR1 is DFQATT and CDR2 is SNEGSKA (reference sequence).

Remarks on this clonotype: One end of the junction does not line up with germline, which may come from a read error. J is TRBJ2-6 and V is TRBV2; D is possibly TRBD1 or TRBD2 (6 bases each). Germline assignment: CDR1 SNHLY and CDR2 FYNNEI. The CDR3 consists of 12 residues. CDR3 loop: CASRGGLATEAF. DNA for the CDR3: TGTGCCAGCAGGGGGGGCCTGGCCACTGAAGCTTTC.

The V call is TRBV5-1, the J call TRBJ2-7, with TRBD2 matching over 8 bases. The trim removed 2 bases at V and 9 bases at J, leaving 7 bases unmatched. CDR1 and CDR2 from the germline V gene are SGHRS and YFSETQ. The CDR3 is 13 amino acids. CDR3 loop: CASSFPGGDTQYF. DNA of the CDR3: TGCGCCAGCAGCTTCCCGGGAGGGGATACGCAGTACTTC.

There are many counts of this clonotype. CDR3 protein: CASSQWSGNQPQHF. DNA for the CDR3: TGTGCCAGCAGCCAGTGGAGTGGGAATCAGCCCCAGCATTTT. This rearrangement joins TRBV6-2 or TRBV6-3 to TRBJ1-5; no clear D gene. V was cut by 6 bases and J by 4 bases, with 13 bases left in between. The CDR3 runs to 14 residues. Germline CDR1 and CDR2: MNHEY and SVGEGT.

Points on this clonotype: Just one base apart from a much larger clone, this may be a read error. V gene TRBV5-8 combines with J gene TRBJ2-7; 7 bases agree with TRBD1. Losses at the gene ends were 3 bases for V and 6 bases for J; bases not matched to a gene: 6. Germline V CDR1 and CDR2: SGHTS, YDEGEE. The CDR3 consists of 13 residues. Here the CDR3 DNA reads TGTGCCAGCAGCTCGAGGGGGCGGTCCGAGCAGTACTTC. Its translation is CASSSRGRSEQYF.

The genes are TRBV7-6 and TRBJ1-1; no firm D call. V lost 5 bases and J lost 3, with 16 bases in between. This CDR3 contains 15 residues. The V gene's germline CDR1 is SGHVS and CDR2 FNYEAQ. The DNA of the CDR3 is TGTGCCAGCAGCCCGCTAGGCGAAGGAGACACTGAAGCTTTCTTT. Translated, it gives CASSPLGEGDTEAFF. The full variable domain, rest sourced from reference TRBV7-6 and TRBJ1-1, is GAGVSQSPRYKVTKRGQDVALRCDPISGHVSLYWYRQALGQGPEFLTYFNYEAQQDKSGLPNDRFSAERPEGSISTLTIQRTEQRDSAMYRCASSPLGEGDTEAFFGQGTRLTVV.

In its sample, this clonotype was seen many times. The rearrangement links TRBV5-1 to TRBJ1-1; TRBD1 agrees at 8 bases. V gave up 4 bases and J gave up 0 bases; unmatched junction bases: 8. Germline values: CDR1 SGHRS, CDR2 YFSETQ. The CDR3 length is 16 residues. The CDR3 coding sequence is TGCGCCAGCAGCCCCGGGACAGGCTTGGTGAACACTGAAGCTTTCTTT. It encodes CASSPGTGLVNTEAFF.

The chain carries TRBV20-1 and TRBJ2-2; tentatively, D is TRBD2 (6 bases). The CDR3 is 14 amino acids. V was cut by 0 bases and J by 6 bases, with 11 bases left in between. In germline, CDR1 is DFQATT, CDR2 SNEGSKA (reference sequence). The CDR3 loop reads CSARDLREAGELFF. The CDR3, as DNA: TGCAGTGCTAGAGATCTTAGGGAGGCCGGGGAGCTGTTTTTT.

The chain uses TRBV20-1 and TRBJ2-7; the D is unclear. The CDR3 length is 12 residues. Germline lookup yields CDR1 DFQATT and CDR2 SNEGSKA (reference sequence). Trimming stripped 7 bases from V and 5 bases from J, with 15 bases between. The CDR3 bases are TGCAGTGAAGAGTGGAAGCTCCACGAGCAGTACTTC. Translated: CSEEWKLHEQYF.

This rearrangement joins TRBV7-9 to TRBJ1-2, with D perhaps matching TRBD1 (6 bases). Looked up from germline, CDR1 is SEHNR and CDR2 is FQNEAQ (reference sequence). There are 20 residues in the CDR3. V shed 5 bases and J shed 7 bases, with 35 bases lying between them. CDR3 sequence: CASSQQRGFGQSHVRGGYTF. The CDR3 region has the DNA TGTGCCAGCAGCCAACAACGCGGGTTCGGACAGTCTCATGTGAGGGGTGGCTACACCTTC.

Comments on this clonotype: A single base separates this from a much larger clone, so it may be a read error. The CDR3 does not close with the conserved phenylalanine or tryptophan, likely indicating a read error. V and J are TRBV20-1 and TRBJ2-5, with D possibly TRBD2 on 6 matching bases. The CDR3 contains 14 residues. CDR1 and CDR2 (germline): DFQATT, SNEGSKA (reference sequence). Trimming shortened V by 3 bases and J by 6 bases, and 17 bases separated the two germline ends. As DNA, the CDR3 is TGCAGTGCTAGTGCTTTCGGGGGAGTCAAGACCCAGTACCTC. The encoded protein is CSASAFGGVKTQYL.

This clonotype came up many times. J is TRBJ1-2 and V is TRBV5-1; D perhaps matches TRBD1 (6 bases). Germline-derived CDR1 and CDR2 are SGHRS and YFSETQ. V was clipped by 1 base and J by 8 bases, with 18 bases between them. CDR3 length: 15 residues. CDR3 loop: CASSLSPQGAEGYTF. CDR3 sequence (DNA): TGCGCCAGCAGCTTGTCGCCACAGGGAGCGGAGGGCTACACCTTC. Supplemented by reference TRBV5-1 and TRBJ1-2, the full variable domain reads KAGVTQTPRYLIKTRGQQVTLSCSPISGHRSVSWYQQTPGQGLQFLFEYFSETQRNKGNFPGRFSGRQFSNSRSEMNVSTLELGDSALYLCASSLSPQGAEGYTFGSGTRLTVV.

This clonotype has a count of ten or more. The V gene is TRBV7-2, the J gene TRBJ1-4; weak D call: TRBD1 (5 bases). V lost 4 bases, J lost 3 bases, and 12 bases lay in between. This CDR3 spans 15 amino acids. CDR1 SGHTA and CDR2 FQGNSA come from the germline V gene. The CDR3 DNA reads as TGTGCCAGCAGCTGGGAGGGACCGGCTAATGAAAAACTGTTTTTT. Its protein product is CASSWEGPANEKLFF.

This clonotype was found a few times. CDR3 DNA: TGTGCCACCAGCAGGCTGGCGCCCGGAACTGAAGCTTTCTTT. This translates into CATSRLAPGTEAFF. The gene calls are TRBV15 and TRBJ1-1; D is ambiguous. CDR3 length: 14 residues. The germline V gene has CDR1 LNHNV and CDR2 YYDKDF (reference sequence). Trimming took off 3 bases at V and 5 bases at J, with 13 bases between the two ends.

In nucleotides, the CDR3 is TGTGCCAGCTCACCCCTGACAGGGGTTGGTCAGCCCCAGCATTTT. Translating gives CASSPLTGVGQPQHF. This chain connects TRBV18 to TRBJ1-5; TRBD1 matches 8 bases. Germline CDR1 reads KGHSH; CDR2 reads LQKENI. J lost 6 bases, V lost 3 bases, and 7 bases had no gene match. The CDR3 has 15 residues.

This clonotype was observed many times. The CDR3 DNA reads TGCAGTGCTAGTCCCCAGGGGGCTGGTCAGCCCCAGCATTTT. It specifies CSASPQGAGQPQHF. The chain combines TRBV20-1 with TRBJ1-5, with 8 bases matching TRBD1. J was trimmed by 6 bases and V by 3 bases; bases with no gene match: 7. The germline V gene encodes CDR1 DFQATT and CDR2 SNEGSKA (reference sequence). The CDR3 is 14 residues long.

This chain joins TRBV11-3 and TRBJ2-6; 7 nucleotides line up with TRBD2. V lost 5 bases, J lost 7 bases, and 14 bases stayed unmatched. CDR3 length: 17 amino acids. Germline lookup yields CDR1 SGHNT and CDR2 YENEEA. CDR3 sequence: CASSGGGRNTEANVLTF. The CDR3 bases are TGTGCCAGCAGCGGGGGAGGGAGGAACACTGAAGCCAACGTCCTGACTTTC.

The J gene is TRBJ2-7, the V gene TRBV20-1, with TRBD2 identical over 8 bases. The junction had 6 bases not matched to a gene; V was cut back by 6 bases and J by 5 bases. From germline, CDR1 is DFQATT and CDR2 SNEGSKA (reference sequence). The CDR3 loop spans 12 amino acids. CDR3 sequence reads: CSATLAGNEQYF. Here the CDR3 DNA reads TGCAGTGCAACTCTAGCGGGCAACGAGCAGTACTTC.

V and J are TRBV7-9 and TRBJ1-5, with 7 bases aligning to TRBD1. In germline, CDR1 is SEHNR, CDR2 FQNEAQ (reference sequence). This CDR3 is 18 amino acids long. The ends lost 7 bases at V and 1 base at J; junction bases unmatched: 16. The CDR3 coding sequence is TGTGCCAGCACCAAACAGGGGTTGGGACAGTCAAGCAATCAGCCCCAGCATTTT. This encodes CASTKQGLGQSSNQPQHF.

This clonotype showed up many times. The CDR3 is CASSFSPSPILYEQYF. The CDR3 coding sequence is TGTGCCAGCAGCTTTAGCCCGTCCCCTATCTTGTACGAGCAGTACTTC. This chain uses TRBV7-9 with TRBJ2-7; D gene unclear. Trimming left V 3 bases short and J 4 bases short, with 19 bases between. The CDR3 covers 16 residues. Germline CDR1 reads SEHNR; CDR2 reads FQNEAQ (reference sequence).